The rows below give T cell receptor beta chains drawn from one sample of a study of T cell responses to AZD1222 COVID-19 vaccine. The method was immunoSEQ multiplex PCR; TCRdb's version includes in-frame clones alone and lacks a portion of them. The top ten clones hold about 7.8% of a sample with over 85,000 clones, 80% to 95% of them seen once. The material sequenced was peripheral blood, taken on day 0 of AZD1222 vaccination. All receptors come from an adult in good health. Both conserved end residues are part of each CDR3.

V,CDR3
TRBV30,CACSRDRGEKLFF
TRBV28,CASSSPGTGLRGYTF
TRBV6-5,CATKDRANYGYTF
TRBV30,CAWSTAGAGYSGNTIYF
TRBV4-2,CASSQDSGQPQHF
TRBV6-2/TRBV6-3,CASSYVGGEVGTDTQYF
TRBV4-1,CASSPVRENQPQHF
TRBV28,CASSLVGTGDGYTF
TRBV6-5,CASSYTPLEDTQYF
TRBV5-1,CASSLQGGEQYF
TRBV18,CASSPQGSNQPQHF
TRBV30,CAWTRQGARGYTF
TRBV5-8,CASSHRDRGNSPLHF
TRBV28,CASSLFIGPAGHTF
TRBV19,CASSIAAGYGYTF
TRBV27,CASSGDRGFNYGYTF
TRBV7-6,CASSLVTSYNEQFF
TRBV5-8,CASSRRDRGTEAFF
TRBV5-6,CASGVNRLTEAFF
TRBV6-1,CASSEGQVSGNTIYF
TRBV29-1,CSVAESMDRGSGYTF
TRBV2,CASSVSKGAVNTEAFF
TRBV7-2,CASSRTSGGTSYEQYF
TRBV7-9,CASSVSYNEQFF
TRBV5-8,CASSLRHNLIYTGELFF
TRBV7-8,CASSQTGDGNQPQHF
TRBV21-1,CASSKGVSGPPGTGELFF
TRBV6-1,CASSEQGTTDTQYF
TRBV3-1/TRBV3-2,CASSQGTGVTEAFF
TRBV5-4,CASSLEPGSGYEQYF
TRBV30,CAWTGVSYGYTF
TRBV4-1,CASSQPGQGYEQYF
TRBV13,CASSPRRTSNTEAFF
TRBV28,CASSMGDATNEKLFF
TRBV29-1,CSGSGETQYF
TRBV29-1,CSVEGTNYEQYF
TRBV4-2,CASSQEGGVTDTQYF
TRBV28,CASSSGSSGNQPQHF
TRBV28,CASSAGAGELFF
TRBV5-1,CASKQGIGGYTF
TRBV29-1,CSGVGAYGGYTF
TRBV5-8,CASSLAGTSKGWTQYF
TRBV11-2,CASSLMGRGAYGYTF
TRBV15,CATSRGRGNYGYTF
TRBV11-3,CASSLGQGITDTQYF
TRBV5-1,CASSLPGGRYNSPLHF
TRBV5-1,CASSLGQLVNEKLFF
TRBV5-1,CASSSVQGSYNEQFF
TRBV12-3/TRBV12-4,CASSLGGAYGYTF
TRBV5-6,CASSLQIEQFF
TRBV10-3,CAIKGQGLETQYF
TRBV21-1,CASSKAWEGQNTEAFF
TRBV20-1,CSASSGALDEQFF
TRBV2,CASSPEVAGANTGELFF
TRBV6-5,CASRTGGADTQYF